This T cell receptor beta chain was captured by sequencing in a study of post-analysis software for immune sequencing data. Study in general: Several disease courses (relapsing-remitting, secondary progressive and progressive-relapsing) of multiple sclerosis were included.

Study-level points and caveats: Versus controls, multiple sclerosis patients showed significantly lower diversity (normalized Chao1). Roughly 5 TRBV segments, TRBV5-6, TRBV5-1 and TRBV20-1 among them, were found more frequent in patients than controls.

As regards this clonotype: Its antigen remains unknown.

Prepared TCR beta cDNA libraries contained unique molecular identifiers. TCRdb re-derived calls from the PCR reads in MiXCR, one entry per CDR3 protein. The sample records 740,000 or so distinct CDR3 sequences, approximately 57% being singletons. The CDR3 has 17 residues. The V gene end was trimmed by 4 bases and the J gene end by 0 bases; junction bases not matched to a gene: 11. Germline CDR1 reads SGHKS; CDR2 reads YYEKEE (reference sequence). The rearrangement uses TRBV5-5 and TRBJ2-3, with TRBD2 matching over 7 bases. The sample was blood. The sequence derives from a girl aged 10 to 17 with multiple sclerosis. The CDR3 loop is CASSPTLGRESTDTQYF. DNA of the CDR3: TGTGCCAGCAGCCCGACCCTTGGGCGGGAGAGCACAGATACGCAGTATTTT.